This record concerns one T cell receptor (beta chain) sequence. There is no known antigen for this receptor. There are no base qualities to consult, and no much larger clone falls within one base. The sample is drawn from a study of radiation and T cells in renal cell carcinoma (dated by TCRdb to the early 2020s). Broadly, across the study: Samples were obtained from a clinical trial, in which 15 Gy stereotactic body radiation therapy was delivered to primary renal cell carcinomas and nephrectomy was performed 4 weeks later. TCR beta sequencing covered fewer than 60 samples in total, comprising some 26 tumors and some 27 peripheral blood samples. Across all 50 or so samples, over 4,000,000 unique CDR3 nucleotide sequences encoding approximately 3,000,000 unique CDR3 amino acid sequences were identified.

TCR beta libraries were generated from genomic DNA with the immunoSEQ kit, following the manufacturer's recommendations. To prepare the libraries, a first multiplex PCR with proprietary primers was run, followed by a second PCR that added unique barcodes, and a bead cleanup was done after each round. A positive control reaction and a negative control reaction, both provided in the kit, were run with every batch of samples. The final libraries underwent checking on an Agilent 4200 TapeStation D1000 ScreenTape, volumetric pooling, and quantification by qPCR. Sequencing was performed on an Illumina NextSeq500 with a MidOutput 150-cycle cartridge, and 156 Read1 and 15 Index1 cycles were run with kit custom primers. The pooled library was loaded at 1.0 pM, and approximately 20% PhiX control was spiked in. On the authors' methods: Vendor-processed data were analyzed in R, with a clonotype defined as all T cells sharing the same CDR3 nucleotide sequence. For clone abundance analyses, frequencies were normalized to the 10,000 most abundant clones per sample. Public T cell clones, averaging fewer than five per sample, were removed before analysis. A difference in abundance of at least 32-fold between compartments was used to define tumor-enriched and baseline blood-enriched clonotypes. A beta-binomial differential abundance model was used to identify clonotypes that were expanded or contracted between blood time points. Tumor-blood repertoire similarity was measured with the Baroni-Urbani and Buser coefficient, and group comparisons used two-tailed Wilcoxon tests in R. The table comes from immuneACCESS by way of TCRdb, which keeps in-frame sequences with V and J called. Part of the clones is missing from these tables; in studies checked, under half for an unresolved V gene and the rest for unknown reasons. V, J and clone size were drawn from that table, and D and trimming were deduced from the DNA. A total of about 150,000 clones appear in this sample, roughly 86% of them only once. In total, the top ten clones hold 10% to 15% of the sample.

Summary of the overall study and its limitations: Because no pretreatment tumor biopsies were available, whether clonotypes were present in the tumor at baseline could not be determined. The single-armed trial design could not address effects of radiation dose or scheduling on the TCR repertoire. Tracking of blood repertoire dynamics stopped at less than 5 weeks after treatment, with no follow-up past that point. Top tumor clonotypes rose in blood from baseline to 2 weeks post-radiation, then contracted by 4 weeks, suggesting transient expansion of tumor-resident clones.

Deletion took 4 bases off V and 8 bases off J, with a span of 13 bases between the germline ends. The CDR3 starts with the cysteine, ends with the phenylalanine, and has 13 residues. Solely the CDR3 DNA is kept, with 39 bases framed from the first base. The germline V gene (reference sequence) provides CDR1 SGHKS and CDR2 YYEKEE. The time point label for this specimen denotes: blood 2 weeks post-SBRT. This sample's treatment or condition label indicates: 15 Gy SBRT to primary tumor, nephrectomy 4 weeks later. Serial peripheral blood from radiation-treated patients was sampled at baseline, 2 weeks and 4 weeks after SBRT to track tumor-enriched clonotypes. Every patient's renal cell carcinoma showed clear cell pathology. The QIAamp DNA Blood Mini Kit (Qiagen) was used to prepare genomic DNA for TCR sequencing. The analyses included just those samples that passed every quality control check.

The sequence links TRBV5-5 to TRBJ1-5; TRBD1 could be the D gene, as 6 bases match. This specimen was blood, taken from a patient whose treatment included radiotherapy and nephrectomy. The TCR originated in a woman aged 50 to 60 with renal cell carcinoma. The DNA sequence reads TGTGCCAGCAGCGGGGGGGGCCGGGAGCCCCAGCATTTT. Translated, this is CASSGGGREPQHF.